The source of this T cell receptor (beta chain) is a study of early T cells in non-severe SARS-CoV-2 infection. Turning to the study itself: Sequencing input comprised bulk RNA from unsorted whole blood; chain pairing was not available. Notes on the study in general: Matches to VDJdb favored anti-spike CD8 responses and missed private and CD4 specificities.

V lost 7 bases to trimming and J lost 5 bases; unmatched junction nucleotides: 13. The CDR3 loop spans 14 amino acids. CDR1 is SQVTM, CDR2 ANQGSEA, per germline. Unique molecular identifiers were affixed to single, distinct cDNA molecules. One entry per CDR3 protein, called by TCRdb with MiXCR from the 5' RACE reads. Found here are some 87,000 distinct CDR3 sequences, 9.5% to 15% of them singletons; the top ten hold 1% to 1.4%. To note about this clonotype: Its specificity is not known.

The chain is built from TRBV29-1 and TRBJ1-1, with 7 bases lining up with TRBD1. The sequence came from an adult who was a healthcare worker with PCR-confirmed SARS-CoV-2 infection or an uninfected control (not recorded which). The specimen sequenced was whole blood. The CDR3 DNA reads TGCAGCGCCCGAGGGGAGGGGGCGAGAACTGAAGCTTTCTTT. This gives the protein CSARGEGARTEAFF.